This TCR beta chain was recovered during a study of sequential checkpoint blockade in melanoma. The repertoire was sequenced with immunoSEQ multiplex PCR; TCRdb's copy has only in-frame clones and lacks some. The sample includes 7,000 or so clones, about 20% seen only once; the top ten take 10% to 15%. Indicated treatment: randomized to nivolumab then ipilimumab (arm A) or the reverse (arm B). V was cut by 8 bases and J by 0 bases, with 7 bases left in between. The CDR3 is 12 residues long. The germline CDR1 and CDR2 sequences are LNHDA and SQIVND (reference sequence). The chain recombines TRBV19 with TRBJ2-5; D unclear. The origin of this receptor is a human donor with melanoma. The sequences come from tumor tissue (inferred from file names), collected from a patient given nivolumab and ipilimumab in sequence. The DNA for the CDR3 is TGTGCCAGTGGGCGGAACCAAGAGACCCAGTACTTC. This encodes CASGRNQETQYF.